This TCR beta chain was captured by sequencing in a study of cytomegalovirus exposure and HLA in healthy donors. Study-wide context: HLA-typed donors were the source of 83 million or so unique TCRs held in an early data release. Whole-study findings and limits: A later analysis found that most CMV-associated TCR beta chains appeared HLA-restricted.

This clone was counted only a few times. The antigen is not known. The CDR3 consists of 13 residues. CDR1 SGHNT and CDR2 YENEEA come from the germline V gene. V lost 2 bases and J 5 bases, leaving 9 bases between the germline ends. Researchers ran the PCR with 60 Vbeta and 13 Jbeta primers. How the authors handled the data: Some 10 million of some 80 million unique TCR beta chains were shared, per a later count. The method was immunoSEQ multiplex PCR; TCRdb's version includes in-frame clones alone and lacks a portion of them. The V and J calls and clone size are taken from that table; D and trimming were inferred from the DNA. In the table there are around 130,000 clones, roughly three quarters of which are singletons.

The TCR originated in a man between 25 and 39 years old in good health and CMV-seronegative. Sequencing used PBMCs. This chain connects TRBV11-3 to TRBJ1-1; D is possibly TRBD1 (5 bases). CDR3 region: CASSLSSGTEAFF. CDR3 bases: TGTGCCAGCAGCTTAAGTTCAGGGACTGAAGCTTTCTTT.